The entry below gives a single T cell receptor (beta chain) sequence along with its context. The antigen is unknown. The sample belongs to a study of cytomegalovirus exposure and HLA in healthy donors. The PCR employed 60 Vbeta primers together with 13 Jbeta primers. Assay: immunoSEQ multiplex PCR; the TCRdb copy retains only in-frame clones and omits some. The table shows over 80,000 clones, with about four fifths occurring only once. The study's findings and limits: Specificity of a few CMV-associated chains for CMV antigens was verified in vitro.

Trimming shortened V by 3 bases and J by 4 bases, and 13 bases separated the two germline ends. The CDR3 totals 14 residues. From germline, CDR1 is ENHRY and CDR2 SYGVKD. The sequencing sample was made of PBMCs. This sequence was found in a man aged 40-49 years in good health and CMV-seropositive. The chain employs TRBV10-3 and TRBJ2-7; D is perhaps TRBD2 (5 bases). CDR3 coding DNA: TGTGCCATCAGTGATACGGGAAAGCTTTACGAGCAGTACTTC. Its protein is CAISDTGKLYEQYF.